This T cell receptor (beta chain) stems from a study of blood T cell repertoires in COVID-19. V lost 2 bases to trimming and J lost 4 bases, with 12 bases between them. The CDR3 runs 15 residues. Germline CDR1 LNHDA, CDR2 SQIVND (reference sequence). TCRdb's table, derived via immunoSEQ multiplex PCR, lists solely in-frame clones and lacks some. The table shows approximately 200,000 clones, with 88% occurring only once. This TCR was sampled from a woman in her sixties or seventies with acute or convalescent COVID-19. The sample consisted of peripheral blood. The chain uses TRBV19 and TRBJ1-5; a weak D match, TRBD1 (5 bases). DNA for the CDR3: TGTGCCAGTAGTATATGGGGGGTCGGGAATCAGCCCCAGCATTTT. Translated: CASSIWGVGNQPQHF.